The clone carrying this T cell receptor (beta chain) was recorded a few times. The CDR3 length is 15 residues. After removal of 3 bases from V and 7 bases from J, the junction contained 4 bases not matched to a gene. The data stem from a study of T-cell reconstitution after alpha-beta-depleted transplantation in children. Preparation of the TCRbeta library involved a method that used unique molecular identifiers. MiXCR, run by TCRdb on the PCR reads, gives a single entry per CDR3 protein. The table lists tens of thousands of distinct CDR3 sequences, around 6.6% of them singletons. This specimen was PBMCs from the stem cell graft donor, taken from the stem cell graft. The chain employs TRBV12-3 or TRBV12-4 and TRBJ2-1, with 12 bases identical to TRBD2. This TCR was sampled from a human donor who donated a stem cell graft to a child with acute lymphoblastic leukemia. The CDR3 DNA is TGTGCCAGCAGTTTCGGGCTAGCGGGGGGGAATGAGCAGTTCTTC. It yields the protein CASSFGLAGGNEQFF.